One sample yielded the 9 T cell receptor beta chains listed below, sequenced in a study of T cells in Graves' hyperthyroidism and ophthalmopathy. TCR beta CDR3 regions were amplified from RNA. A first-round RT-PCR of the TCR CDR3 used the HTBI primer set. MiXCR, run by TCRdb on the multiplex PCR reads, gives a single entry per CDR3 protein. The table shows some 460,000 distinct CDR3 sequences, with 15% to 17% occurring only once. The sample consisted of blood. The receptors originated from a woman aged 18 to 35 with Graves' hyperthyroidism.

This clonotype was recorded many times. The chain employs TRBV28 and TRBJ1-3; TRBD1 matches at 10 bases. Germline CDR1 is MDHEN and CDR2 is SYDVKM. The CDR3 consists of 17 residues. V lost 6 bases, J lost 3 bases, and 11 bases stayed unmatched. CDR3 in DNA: TGTGCCAGCAGACGAAAACGAGGGACAGGGGTTGGAAACACCATATATTTT. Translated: CASRRKRGTGVGNTIYF.

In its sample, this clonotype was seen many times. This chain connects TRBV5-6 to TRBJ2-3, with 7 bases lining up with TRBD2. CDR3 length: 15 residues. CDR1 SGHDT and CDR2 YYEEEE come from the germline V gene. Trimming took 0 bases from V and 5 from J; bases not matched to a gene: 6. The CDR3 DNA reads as TGTGCCAGCAGCTTGGGGGCGGGAGAGGGAGATACGCAGTATTTT. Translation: CASSLGAGEGDTQYF.

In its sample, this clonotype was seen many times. CDR3 coding DNA: TGTGCTAGTGGACCGGGACTAGTGGGCGGGGAGCTGTTTTTT. This encodes CASGPGLVGGELFF. The chain employs TRBV12-5 and TRBJ2-2, with 8 bases fitting TRBD2. This CDR3 contains 14 residues. J gave up 7 bases and V 6 bases, and 7 bases lay outside the gene matches. Germline V gene lookup returns CDR1 LGHNT and CDR2 FRNRAP.

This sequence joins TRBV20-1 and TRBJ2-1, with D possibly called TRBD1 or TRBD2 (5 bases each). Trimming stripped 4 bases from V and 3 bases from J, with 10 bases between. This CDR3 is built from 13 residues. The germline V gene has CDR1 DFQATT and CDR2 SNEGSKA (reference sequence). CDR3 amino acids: CSANRDLYNEQFF. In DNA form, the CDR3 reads TGCAGTGCTAACCGGGACCTCTACAATGAGCAGTTCTTC.

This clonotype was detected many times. CDR3 protein: CASSMGTIFEANEQFF. CDR3 DNA: TGTGCCAGCAGCATGGGGACAATTTTTGAAGCCAATGAGCAGTTCTTC. The V gene is TRBV7-3, the J gene TRBJ2-1, with D perhaps TRBD1 (6 bases). V lost 5 bases and J lost 6, with 20 bases in between. Germline V lookup: CDR1 SGHTA, CDR2 FQGTGA. The CDR3 has 16 residues. Based on the CDR3 plus reference TRBV7-3 and TRBJ2-1, the full variable domain is GAGVSQTPSNKVTEKGKYVELRCDPISGHTALYWYRQSLGQGPEFLIYFQGTGAADDSGLPNDRFFAVRPEGSVSTLKIQRTERGDSAVYLCASSMGTIFEANEQFFGPGTRLTVL.

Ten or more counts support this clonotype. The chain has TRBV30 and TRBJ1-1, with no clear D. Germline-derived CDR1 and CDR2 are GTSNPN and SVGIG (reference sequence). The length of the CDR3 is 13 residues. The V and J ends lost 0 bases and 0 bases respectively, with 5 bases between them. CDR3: CAWSVRMNTEAFF. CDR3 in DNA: TGTGCCTGGAGTGTACGAATGAACACTGAAGCTTTCTTT.

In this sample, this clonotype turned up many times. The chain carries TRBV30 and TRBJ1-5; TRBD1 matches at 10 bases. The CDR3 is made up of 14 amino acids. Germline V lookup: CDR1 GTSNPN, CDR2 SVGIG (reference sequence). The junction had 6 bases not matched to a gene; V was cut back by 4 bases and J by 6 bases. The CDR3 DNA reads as TGTGCCTGGAACCGACAGGGGGCTACTCAGCCCCAGCATTTT. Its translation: CAWNRQGATQPQHF.

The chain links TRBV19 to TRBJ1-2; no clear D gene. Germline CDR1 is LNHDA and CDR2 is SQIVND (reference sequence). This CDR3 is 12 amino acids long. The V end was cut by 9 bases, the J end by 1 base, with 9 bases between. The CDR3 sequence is CASLAGNYGYTF. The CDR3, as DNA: TGTGCCAGCCTTGCCGGTAACTATGGCTACACCTTC.

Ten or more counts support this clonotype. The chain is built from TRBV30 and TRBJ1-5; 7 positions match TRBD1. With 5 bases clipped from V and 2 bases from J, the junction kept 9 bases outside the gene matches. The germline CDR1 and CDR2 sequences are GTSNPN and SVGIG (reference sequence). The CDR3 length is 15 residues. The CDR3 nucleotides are TGTGCCTGGGGAGCCCGGGACAGAGGCAATCAGCCCCAGCATTTT. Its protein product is CAWGARDRGNQPQHF.